This record looks at one T cell receptor beta chain sequence and its context. Antigen unknown. The source of the sample is a study of glioma-infiltrating T cells after dendritic cell vaccination. Study outcomes and limitations: TCR clonality showed no direct relationship with survival.

Repertoires were generated with immunoSEQ multiplex PCR, while TCRdb's copy carries only in-frame clones and drops some. This repertoire shows about 92,000 clones, about nine tenths found once; its top ten account for 15% to 18%. There are 16 residues in the CDR3. Sequences were derived from blood, sampled before dendritic cell vaccination. The J gene is TRBJ1-1, the V gene TRBV21-1. TRBV21-1 is annotated as a pseudogene. This TCR was recovered from a human donor with glioblastoma. In nucleotides, the CDR3 is TGTGCCAGCAGCAAATACGCGGGAGTGGGTTACACTGAAGCTTTCTTT. This encodes CASSKYAGVGYTEAFF.